Listed below are T cell receptor beta chains from one sample, sequenced in a study of PD-1 blockade in classical Hodgkin lymphoma. The method was immunoSEQ multiplex PCR; TCRdb's version includes in-frame clones alone and lacks a portion of them. The sample consists of 17,000 or so clones, 82% of them appearing once. The sequencing used peripheral blood mononuclear cells (PBMCs), collected before the second cycle of nivolumab. The receptors derive from a human donor with classical Hodgkin lymphoma. The CDR3 runs from the conserved cysteine through the conserved F or W. A D gene is named only where the DNA matches it firmly. Clone size, where shown, is once, few, many, or a class for clones that have expanded.

cdr3_aa: CASSQPQGSGETQYF; cdr3_nt: TGTGCCAGCAGCCAACCACAGGGATCAGGGGAGACCCAGTACTTC; d_call: -; j_call: TRBJ2-5; v_call: TRBV4-2; clone_size: -
cdr3_aa: CASSPRDFYNTGELFF; cdr3_nt: TGTGCCAGCAGTCCCCGGGACTTTTATAACACCGGGGAGCTGTTTTTT; d_call: -; j_call: TRBJ2-2; v_call: TRBV28; clone_size: -
cdr3_aa: CASSSLGQGFGYTF; cdr3_nt: TGTGCCAGCAGCTCACTGGGGCAGGGTTTTGGCTACACCTTC; d_call: -; j_call: TRBJ1-2; v_call: TRBV5-6; clone_size: -
cdr3_aa: CASSLQASNTEAFF; cdr3_nt: TGCGCCAGCAGCTTACAGGCGTCTAACACTGAAGCTTTCTTT; d_call: -; j_call: TRBJ1-1; v_call: TRBV5-1; clone_size: -
cdr3_aa: CASSRWEQRGNQPQHF; cdr3_nt: TGTGCCAGCTCACGATGGGAACAAAGGGGCAATCAGCCCCAGCATTTT; d_call: -; j_call: TRBJ1-5; v_call: TRBV18; clone_size: -
cdr3_aa: CASSSRGTVQETQYF; cdr3_nt: TGTGCCAGCAGCTCCCGCGGGACGGTGCAAGAGACCCAGTACTTC; d_call: -; j_call: TRBJ2-5; v_call: TRBV7-8; clone_size: -
cdr3_aa: CASSAETWGASNEKLFF; cdr3_nt: TGTGCCAGCAGCGCTGAGACGTGGGGTGCCAGTAATGAAAAACTGTTTTTT; d_call: -; j_call: TRBJ1-4; v_call: TRBV2; clone_size: once
cdr3_aa: CASSLSQGSGTEAFF; cdr3_nt: TGTGCCAGCAGTTTATCGCAGGGGTCGGGCACTGAAGCTTTCTTT; d_call: -; j_call: TRBJ1-1; v_call: TRBV27; clone_size: -
cdr3_aa: CASRLSGGADTQYF; cdr3_nt: TGTGCCAGCAGGCTGAGCGGGGGGGCAGATACGCAGTATTTT; d_call: TRBD2; j_call: TRBJ2-3; v_call: TRBV28; clone_size: few
cdr3_aa: CAISEFPDAQNIQYF; cdr3_nt: TGTGCCATCAGTGAGTTTCCCGACGCCCAAAACATTCAGTACTTC; d_call: -; j_call: TRBJ2-4; v_call: TRBV10-3; clone_size: -
cdr3_aa: CATSNWAGANLNTEAFF; cdr3_nt: TGTGCCACCAGCAATTGGGCAGGGGCGAATTTAAACACTGAAGCTTTCTTT; d_call: -; j_call: TRBJ1-1; v_call: TRBV15; clone_size: -
cdr3_aa: CASSPQGGYGYTF; cdr3_nt: TGTGCCAGCAGCCCACAGGGTGGATATGGCTACACCTTC; d_call: -; j_call: TRBJ1-2; v_call: TRBV7-9; clone_size: -
cdr3_aa: CASRAGPSSRDRTHF; cdr3_nt: TGTGCAAGTCGCGCCGGCCCGAGTTCTCGGGACAGGACCCACTTC; d_call: -; j_call: TRBJ2-5; v_call: TRBV12-2; clone_size: -
cdr3_aa: CASSAGTSGGNTQYF; cdr3_nt: TGTGCCAGCAGCGCCGGGACTAGCGGGGGGAATACGCAGTATTTT; d_call: TRBD2; j_call: TRBJ2-3; v_call: TRBV11-2; clone_size: -
cdr3_aa: CASSRDRNTEAFF; cdr3_nt: TGTGCCAGCAGCCGAGACAGGAACACTGAAGCTTTCTTT; d_call: -; j_call: TRBJ1-1; v_call: TRBV7-3; clone_size: -
cdr3_aa: CASSSPALNYEQYF; cdr3_nt: TGTGCCAGCAGCTCACCAGCCCTTAACTACGAGCAGTACTTC; d_call: -; j_call: TRBJ2-7; v_call: TRBV7-8; clone_size: -
cdr3_aa: CASSLVYSTDTQYF; cdr3_nt: TGTGCCAGCAGCTTAGTTTACAGTACAGATACGCAGTATTTT; d_call: -; j_call: TRBJ2-3; v_call: TRBV7-8; clone_size: -
cdr3_aa: CASRAGFLFDNEQFF; cdr3_nt: TGTGCCAGCAGGGCAGGGTTTTTGTTTGACAATGAGCAGTTCTTC; d_call: -; j_call: TRBJ2-1; v_call: TRBV6-6; clone_size: -
cdr3_aa: CASSLDARGYTEAFF; cdr3_nt: TGTGCCAGTAGCCTAGATGCCAGGGGTTACACTGAAGCTTTCTTT; d_call: -; j_call: TRBJ1-1; v_call: TRBV19; clone_size: once
cdr3_aa: CASSTDRDRENRELFF; cdr3_nt: TGTGCCAGCAGTACAGACAGGGACAGAGAAAATAGGGAGCTGTTTTTT; d_call: TRBD1; j_call: TRBJ2-2; v_call: TRBV5-5; clone_size: -
cdr3_aa: CASSCAPEGRGLQYF; cdr3_nt: TGTGCCAGCAGTTGCGCACCGGAAGGGCGGGGGTTGCAGTACTTC; d_call: TRBD2; j_call: TRBJ2-7; v_call: TRBV6-5; clone_size: -
cdr3_aa: CASSQEGTGYSYEQYF; cdr3_nt: TGTGCCAGCAGCCAAGAGGGGACTGGCTACTCCTACGAGCAGTACTTC; d_call: -; j_call: TRBJ2-7; v_call: TRBV14; clone_size: -
cdr3_aa: CASSLDGGTADTQYF; cdr3_nt: TGTGCCAGCAGCTTAGATGGGGGGACTGCGGATACGCAGTATTTT; d_call: -; j_call: TRBJ2-3; v_call: TRBV7-6; clone_size: -
cdr3_aa: CASSLDPAPSTQYF; cdr3_nt: TGTGCCAGCAGCTTAGATCCAGCCCCCAGCACCCAGTACTTC; d_call: -; j_call: TRBJ2-5; v_call: TRBV11-2; clone_size: -
cdr3_aa: CASSYTLDGWAFF; cdr3_nt: TGTGCCAGCAGTTACACCCTGGACGGCTGGGCTTTCTTT; d_call: -; j_call: TRBJ1-1; v_call: TRBV6-7; clone_size: -
cdr3_aa: CANTEAGETQYF; cdr3_nt: TGTGCCAACACAGAGGCAGGGGAGACCCAGTACTTC; d_call: -; j_call: TRBJ2-5; v_call: TRBV6-1; clone_size: -
cdr3_aa: CASSIRLADQTDTQYF; cdr3_nt: TGTGCCAGTAGTATAAGGCTAGCGGACCAGACAGATACGCAGTATTTT; d_call: TRBD2; j_call: TRBJ2-3; v_call: TRBV19; clone_size: -